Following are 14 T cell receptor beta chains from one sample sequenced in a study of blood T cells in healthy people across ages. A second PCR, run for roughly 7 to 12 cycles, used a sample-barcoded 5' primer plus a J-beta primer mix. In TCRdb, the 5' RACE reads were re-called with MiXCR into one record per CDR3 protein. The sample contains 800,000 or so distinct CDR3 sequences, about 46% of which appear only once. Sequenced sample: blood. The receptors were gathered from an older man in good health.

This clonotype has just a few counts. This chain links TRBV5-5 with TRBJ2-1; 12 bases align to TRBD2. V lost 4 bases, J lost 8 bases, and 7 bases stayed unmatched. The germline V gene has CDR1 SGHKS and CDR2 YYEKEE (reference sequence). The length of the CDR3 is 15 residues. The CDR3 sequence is CASSHLAGGPYEQFF. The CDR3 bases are TGTGCCAGCAGCCATCTAGCGGGAGGGCCATATGAGCAGTTCTTC.

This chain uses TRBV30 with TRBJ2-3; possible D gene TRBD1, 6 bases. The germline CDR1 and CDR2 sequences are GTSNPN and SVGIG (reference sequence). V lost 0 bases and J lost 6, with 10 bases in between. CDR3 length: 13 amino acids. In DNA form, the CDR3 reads TGTGCCTGGAGTGTACAGGGAATGGATACGCAGTATTTT. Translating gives CAWSVQGMDTQYF.

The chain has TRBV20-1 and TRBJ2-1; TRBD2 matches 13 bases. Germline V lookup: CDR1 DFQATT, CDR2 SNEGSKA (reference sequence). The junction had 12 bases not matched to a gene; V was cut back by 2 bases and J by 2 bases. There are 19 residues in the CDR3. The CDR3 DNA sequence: TGCAGTGCTAGAAGCGCGGGACTAGCGGGATCGACAACCTACAATGAGCAGTTCTTC. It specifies CSARSAGLAGSTTYNEQFF.

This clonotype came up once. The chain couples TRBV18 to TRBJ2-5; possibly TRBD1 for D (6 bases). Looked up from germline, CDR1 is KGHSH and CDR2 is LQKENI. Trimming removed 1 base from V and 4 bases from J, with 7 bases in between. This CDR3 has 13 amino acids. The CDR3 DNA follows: TGTGCCAGCTCACCACTGGGGGCAGAGACCCAGTACTTC. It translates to CASSPLGAETQYF.

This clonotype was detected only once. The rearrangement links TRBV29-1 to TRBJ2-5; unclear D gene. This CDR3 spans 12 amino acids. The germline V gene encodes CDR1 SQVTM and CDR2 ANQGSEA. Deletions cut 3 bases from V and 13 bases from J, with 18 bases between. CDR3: CSVEVSNYERYF. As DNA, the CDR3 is TGCAGCGTTGAGGTCAGCAACTACGAGCGGTACTTC.

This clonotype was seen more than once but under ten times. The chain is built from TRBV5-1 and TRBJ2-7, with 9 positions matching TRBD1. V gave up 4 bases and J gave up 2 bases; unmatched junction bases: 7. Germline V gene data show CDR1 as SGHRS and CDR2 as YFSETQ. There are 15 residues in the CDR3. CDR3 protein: CASSRRQGVPYEQYF. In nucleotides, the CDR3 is TGCGCCAGCAGCAGAAGACAGGGGGTCCCCTACGAGCAGTACTTC.

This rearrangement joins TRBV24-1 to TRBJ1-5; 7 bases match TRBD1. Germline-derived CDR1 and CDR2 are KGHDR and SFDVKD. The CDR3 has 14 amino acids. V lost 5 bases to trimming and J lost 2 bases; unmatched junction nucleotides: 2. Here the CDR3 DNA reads TGTGCCACCAGTGTTACAGGGGGCAATCAGCCCCAGCATTTT. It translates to CATSVTGGNQPQHF.

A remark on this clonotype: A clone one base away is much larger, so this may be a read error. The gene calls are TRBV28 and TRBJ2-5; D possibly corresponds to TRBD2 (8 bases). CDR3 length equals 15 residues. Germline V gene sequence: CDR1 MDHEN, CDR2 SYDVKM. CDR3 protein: CAGSRDSQRGETQYF. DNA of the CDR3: TGTGCCGGCAGCCGGGACAGTCAGCGGGGGGAGACCCAGTACTTC. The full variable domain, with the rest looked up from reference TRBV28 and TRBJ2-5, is DVKVTQSSRYLVKRTGEKVFLECVQDMDHENMFWYRQDPGLGLRLIYFSYDVKMKEKGDIPEGYSVSREKKERFSLILESASTNQTSMYLCAGSRDSQRGETQYFGPGTRLLVL.

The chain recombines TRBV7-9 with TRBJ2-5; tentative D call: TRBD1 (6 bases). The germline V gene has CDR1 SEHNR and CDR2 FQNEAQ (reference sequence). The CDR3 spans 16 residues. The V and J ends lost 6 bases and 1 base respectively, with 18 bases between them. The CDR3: CASRFTGQPLQETQYF. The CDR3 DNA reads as TGTGCCAGCAGGTTTACAGGACAGCCCCTCCAAGAGACCCAGTACTTC.

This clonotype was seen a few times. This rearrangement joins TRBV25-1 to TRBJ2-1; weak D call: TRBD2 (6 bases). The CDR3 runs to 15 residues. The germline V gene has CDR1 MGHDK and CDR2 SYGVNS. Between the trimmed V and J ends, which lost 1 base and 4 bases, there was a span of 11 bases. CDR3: CASSELRTTYNEQFF. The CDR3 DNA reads TGTGCCAGCAGTGAATTAAGGACTACATACAATGAGCAGTTCTTC.

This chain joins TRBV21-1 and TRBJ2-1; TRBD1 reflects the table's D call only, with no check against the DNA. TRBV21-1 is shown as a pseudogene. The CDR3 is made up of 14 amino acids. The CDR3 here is CASGSRDANNEQFF. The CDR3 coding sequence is TGTGCCAGCGGGAGCAGGGATGCGAACAATGAGCAGTTCTTC.

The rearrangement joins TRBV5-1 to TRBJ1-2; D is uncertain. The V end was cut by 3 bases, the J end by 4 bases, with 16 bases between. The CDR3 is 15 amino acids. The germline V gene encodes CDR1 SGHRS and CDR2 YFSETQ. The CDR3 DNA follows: TGCGCCAGCAGCTCCGGGAGCGGGGAAATCTATGGCTACACCTTC. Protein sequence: CASSSGSGEIYGYTF.

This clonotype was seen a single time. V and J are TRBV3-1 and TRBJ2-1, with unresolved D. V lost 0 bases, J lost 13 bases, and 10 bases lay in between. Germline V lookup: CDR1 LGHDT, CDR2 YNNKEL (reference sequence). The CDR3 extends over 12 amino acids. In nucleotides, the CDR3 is TGTGCCAGCAGCCAAGATCTGCCCATCCAGTTCTTC. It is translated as CASSQDLPIQFF.

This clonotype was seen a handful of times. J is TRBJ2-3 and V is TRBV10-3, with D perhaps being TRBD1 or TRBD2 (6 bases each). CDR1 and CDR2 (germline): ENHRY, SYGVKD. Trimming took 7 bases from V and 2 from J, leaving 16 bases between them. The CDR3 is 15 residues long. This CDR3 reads CAITNPGGSTDTQYF. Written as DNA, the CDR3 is TGTGCCATCACCAACCCCGGGGGCTCCACAGATACGCAGTATTTT.